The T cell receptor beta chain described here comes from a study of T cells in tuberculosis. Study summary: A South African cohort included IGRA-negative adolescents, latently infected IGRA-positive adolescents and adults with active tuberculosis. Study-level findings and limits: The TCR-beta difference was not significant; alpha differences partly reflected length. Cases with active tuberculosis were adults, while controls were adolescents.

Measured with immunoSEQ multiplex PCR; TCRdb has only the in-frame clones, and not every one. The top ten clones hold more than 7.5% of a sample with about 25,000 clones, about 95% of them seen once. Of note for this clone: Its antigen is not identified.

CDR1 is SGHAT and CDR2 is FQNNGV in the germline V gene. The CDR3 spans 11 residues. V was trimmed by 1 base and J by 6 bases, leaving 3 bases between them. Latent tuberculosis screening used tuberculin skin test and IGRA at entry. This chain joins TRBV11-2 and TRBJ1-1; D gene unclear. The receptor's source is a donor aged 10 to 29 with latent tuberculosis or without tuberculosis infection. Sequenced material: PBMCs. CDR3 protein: CASSLAAEAFF. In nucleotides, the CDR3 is TGTGCCAGCAGCTTAGCGGCTGAAGCTTTCTTT.